Here is one TCR beta chain with its context. TCR beta cDNA was made by 5'RACE template switching with UMIs. TCRdb reworked the 5' RACE reads into one entry per CDR3 protein, no DNA. The sample holds 250,000 to 300,000 distinct CDR3 sequences. This record comes from a study of T cells expressing NK-cell markers. On the study more broadly: Sorted CD3+CD56-NKG2C+, CD3+CD56+NKG2C- and CD3+CD56+NKG2C+ T cells were the source of the TCR beta repertoires. HCMV serostatus: seven of eight sequenced donors positive, one negative.

Looked up from germline, CDR1 is SGHDT and CDR2 is YYEEEE. CDR3 size: 15 residues. The chain joins TRBV5-6 to TRBJ2-1; checking the TCRdb D call of TRBD2 is not possible without DNA. The sequencing input was blood T cells: a sorted CD56 or NKG2C T cell subset, CD4+ or CD8+ T cells, or bulk PBMC T cells (not recorded which). The TCR sequence derives from a man between 18 and 35 years old in good health. CDR3: CASSFESGRAAEQFF.